This TCR delta chain is from a study of gamma-delta T cells after stem cell transplantation. Germline CDR1 is GEAIGNYY and CDR2 is EKD. CDR3 length: 18 residues. Germline trimming cut 6 bases from V and 2 bases from J; bases unmatched to any gene: 15. With CATT, TCRdb re-called clones from the RT-PCR reads. The sample includes some 10,000 delta-chain clones, roughly 1.3% of them seen just once. This clone was found many times. This TCR was recovered from a human donor. It is not recorded whose cells these are; they may come from a transplant donor. This sequence joins TRDV2 and TRDJ1; 12 bases align to TRDD3. Sequencing input: gamma-delta T cells. CDR3 coding DNA: TGTGCCTGTACTAGGGAACTGGGGGATACCAGGGGAACCGATAAACTCATCTTT. It yields the protein CACTRELGDTRGTDKLIF.